Listed below are T cell receptor beta chains from one sample, sequenced in a study of T cell repertoires in cytomegalovirus infection. MiXCR, run by TCRdb on the reads, gives a single entry per CDR3 protein. The top ten hold 1.5% to 2% of the sample, which has 200,000 to 300,000 distinct CDR3 sequences, approximately 13% seen once. Sequenced: PBMCs. These receptors were taken from a human donor in good health (CMV status not recorded). Some clones in this sample may be carry-over from other donors' samples. CDR3s include the opening cysteine and the closing phenylalanine or tryptophan. Each record gives: D gene, J gene, V gene, clone size, CDR3 protein, CDR3 DNA. The D gene is left open where the match is weak. Part of the rows lack a size; the others show once, few, many or a class for expanded clones.

>NA|TRBJ1-1|TRBV14|few
CAIHEWTMTEAFF
TGTGCCATCCACGAGTGGACAATGACTGAAGCTTTCTTT
>NA|TRBJ2-2|TRBV11-2|many
CASSFRGNTGELFF
TGTGCCAGCAGCTTCAGGGGGAACACCGGGGAGCTGTTTTTT
>TRBD1|TRBJ2-2|TRBV20-1|NA
CSAFQGARNTGELFF
TGCAGTGCTTTCCAGGGGGCTCGGAACACCGGGGAGCTGTTTTTT
>NA|TRBJ1-5|TRBV6-2/TRBV6-3|many
CATKEEGVPQHF
TGTGCCACCAAAGAGGAGGGGGTGCCCCAGCATTTT
>NA|TRBJ1-1|TRBV5-1|NA
CASSSQRETEAFF
TGCGCCAGCAGCTCCCAGCGGGAAACTGAAGCTTTCTTT
>NA|TRBJ2-1|TRBV20-1|many
CSALRDDNEQFF
TGCAGTGCTCTACGGGACGACAATGAGCAGTTCTTC
>TRBD1|TRBJ1-6|TRBV7-2|many
CASSLAGQGRNSPLHF
TGTGCCAGCAGCTTAGCCGGACAGGGGCGAAATTCACCCCTCCACTTT
>NA|TRBJ2-2|TRBV2|few
CARAVEGGVTTGELFF
TGTGCCAGAGCAGTGGAGGGAGGAGTAACCACCGGGGAGCTGTTTTTT
>NA|TRBJ2-1|TRBV12-3/TRBV12-4|few
CASRYLGLADYNEQFF
TGTGCCAGCAGGTACCTCGGGCTAGCAGACTACAATGAGCAGTTCTTC
>NA|TRBJ1-5|TRBV7-2|many
CASSLSPRQPQHF
TGTGCCAGCAGCTTAAGTCCCCGTCAGCCCCAGCATTTT
>NA|TRBJ2-3|TRBV4-1|few
CASSQRRESTDTQYF
TGCGCCAGCAGTCAGCGCAGGGAGAGCACAGATACGCAGTATTTT
>NA|TRBJ2-6|TRBV7-3|few
CASSLRPGANVLTF
TGTGCCAGCAGCTTAAGACCCGGGGCCAACGTCCTGACTTTC
>NA|TRBJ2-1|TRBV7-2|many
CAGSGTTSYNEQFF
TGTGCCGGCTCCGGGACAACCTCCTACAATGAGCAGTTCTTC
>NA|TRBJ1-3|TRBV7-2|many
CASSLRKGSGNTIYF
TGTGCCAGCAGCTTACGTAAGGGCTCTGGAAACACCATATATTTT
>NA|TRBJ1-5|TRBV20-1|NA
CSARPRQTFYQPQHF
TGCAGTGCTAGACCCCGGCAGACCTTCTATCAGCCCCAGCATTTT
>NA|TRBJ2-3|TRBV28|few
CASSGGHITDTQYF
TGTGCCAGCAGTGGGGGACATATTACAGATACGCAGTATTTT
>TRBD1|TRBJ1-2|TRBV20-1|NA
CSAEGAWGYTF
TGCAGTGCTGAGGGGGCGTGGGGCTACACCTTC
>NA|TRBJ2-5|TRBV18|NA
CASSQQGDETQYF
TGTGCCAGCTCACAACAGGGCGACGAGACCCAGTACTTC
>TRBD1|TRBJ1-1|TRBV4-2|NA
CASSPTDRDPMNTEAFF
TGTGCCAGCAGCCCGACAGACAGGGACCCCATGAACACTGAAGCTTTCTTT
>TRBD2|TRBJ2-1|TRBV6-1|many
CASSWDYLPYNEQFF
TGTGCCAGCAGTTGGGACTACCTACCCTACAATGAGCAGTTCTTC
>NA|TRBJ2-3|TRBV20-1|NA
CSARDWGKASSTDTQYF
TGCAGTGCTAGAGATTGGGGGAAGGCTTCTAGCACAGATACGCAGTATTTT
>NA|TRBJ2-5|TRBV7-2|many
CASSLVGRQETQYF
TGTGCCAGCAGCTTAGTGGGCCGACAAGAGACCCAGTACTTC
>NA|TRBJ1-1|TRBV14|few
CASTGVGLGVKNTEAFF
TGTGCCAGCACGGGGGTAGGGCTGGGTGTCAAGAACACTGAAGCTTTCTTT
>NA|TRBJ1-1|TRBV5-4|many
CASTRTANTEAFF
TGTGCCAGCACCCGGACGGCGAACACTGAAGCTTTCTTT
>NA|TRBJ2-7|TRBV5-6|NA
CASSLIDRWYEQYF
TGTGCCAGCAGCTTGATCGACAGGTGGTACGAGCAGTACTTC
>NA|TRBJ2-6|TRBV11-2|few
CASSLDLGGSGANVLTF
TGTGCCAGCAGCTTAGACTTAGGTGGGTCTGGGGCCAACGTCCTGACTTTC
>TRBD1|TRBJ1-1|TRBV15|once
CATSGGPIQANTEAFF
TGTGCCACCTCAGGGGGCCCAATCCAAGCGAACACTGAAGCTTTCTTT
>NA|TRBJ2-1|TRBV3-1|NA
CASTRRGPYNEQFF
TGTGCCAGCACCCGCCGGGGGCCCTACAATGAGCAGTTCTTC
>NA|TRBJ1-1|TRBV19|NA
CASRGSWDTEAFF
TGTGCCAGCCGGGGCTCCTGGGACACTGAAGCTTTCTTT
>TRBD2|TRBJ2-2|TRBV10-3|many
CAISGEREMNGELFF
TGTGCCATCAGTGGAGAGCGGGAGATGAACGGGGAGCTGTTTTTT
>NA|TRBJ2-2|TRBV9|few
CASSRTGRANTGELFF
TGTGCCAGCAGCCGTACGGGCAGGGCGAACACCGGGGAGCTGTTTTTT
>TRBD2|TRBJ2-5|TRBV6-2/TRBV6-3|few
CASSSGTSGDQETQYF
TGTGCCAGCAGTTCAGGGACTAGCGGGGATCAAGAGACCCAGTACTTC
>TRBD1|TRBJ1-4|TRBV28|few
CASRGTGEEKLFF
TGTGCCAGCAGGGGGACAGGGGAGGAAAAACTGTTTTTT
>TRBD1|TRBJ2-6|TRBV7-2|many
CASSYGTGTSGANVLTF
TGTGCCAGCAGCTACGGGACAGGCACGTCTGGGGCCAACGTCCTGACTTTC
>NA|TRBJ2-7|TRBV6-5|NA
CASSYAGIEQYF
TGTGCCAGCAGTTATGCCGGGATCGAGCAGTACTTC
>NA|TRBJ1-6|TRBV7-2|many
CASSLAEAASPLHF
TGTGCCAGCAGCTTAGCTGAGGCGGCTTCACCCCTCCACTTT
>NA|TRBJ2-6|TRBV23-1|few
CASSHDQAWESGANVLTF
TGCGCCAGCAGTCACGATCAGGCGTGGGAATCTGGGGCCAACGTCCTGACTTTC
>NA|TRBJ1-4|TRBV7-2|many
CASSFGYGGEKLFF
TGTGCCAGCAGCTTTGGGTATGGAGGTGAAAAACTGTTTTTT
>NA|TRBJ1-5|TRBV28|NA
CASSPPRDGPQHF
TGTGCCAGCAGTCCACCCCGCGATGGGCCCCAGCATTTT